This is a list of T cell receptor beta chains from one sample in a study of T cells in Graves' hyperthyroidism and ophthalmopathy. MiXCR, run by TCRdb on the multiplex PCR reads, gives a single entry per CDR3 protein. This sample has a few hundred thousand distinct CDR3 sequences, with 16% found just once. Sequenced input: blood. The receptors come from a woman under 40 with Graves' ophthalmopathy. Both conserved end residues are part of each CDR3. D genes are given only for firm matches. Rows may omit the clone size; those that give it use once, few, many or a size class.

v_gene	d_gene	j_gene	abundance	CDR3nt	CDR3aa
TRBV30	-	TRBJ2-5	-	TGTGCCTGGAGTACAAACTCGGGACTCGGAGTGGCCCAGTACTTC	CAWSTNSGLGVAQYF
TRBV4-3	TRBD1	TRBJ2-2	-	TGCGCCAGCAGCCAAGATGGTCGCGGACAGGGATTACCCGGGGAGCTGTTTTTT	CASSQDGRGQGLPGELFF
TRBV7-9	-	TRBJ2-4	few	TGTGCCAGCAGCTTAATAAGTTCGGCCAAAAACATTCAGTACTTC	CASSLISSAKNIQYF
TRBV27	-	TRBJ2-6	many	TGTGCCAGCAGTGGCTCGGGCAGCATATACTCTGGGGCCAACGTCCTGACTTTC	CASSGSGSIYSGANVLTF
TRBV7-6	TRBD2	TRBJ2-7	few	TGTGCCAGCAGCCGGGGACTAGCGGGAGAGATGGGGTACGAGCAGTACTTC	CASSRGLAGEMGYEQYF
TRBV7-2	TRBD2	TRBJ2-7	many	TGTGCCAGCAGCCTCAGCGGGGACGTCGAGTACTTC	CASSLSGDVEYF
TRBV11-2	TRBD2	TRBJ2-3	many	TGTGCCAGCAGCTCCCAAAGGACTAGCGGAAACACAGATACGCAGTATTTT	CASSSQRTSGNTDTQYF
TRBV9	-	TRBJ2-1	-	TGTGCCAGCAGCGCCCGGGACGGAACTGGCGGGTCAATTTACAATGAGCAGTTCTTC	CASSARDGTGGSIYNEQFF
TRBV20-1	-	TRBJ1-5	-	TGCAGTGCGAAGAACAATCAGCCCCAGCATTTT	CSAKNNQPQHF
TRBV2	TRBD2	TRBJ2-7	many	TGTGCCAGCGGGAATAGCGGGGCCACCTACGAGCAGTACTTC	CASGNSGATYEQYF
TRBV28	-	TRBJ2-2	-	TGTGCCAGCAGTCGAGGGCGGGAGCTGTTTTTT	CASSRGRELFF
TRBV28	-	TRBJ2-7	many	TGTGCCAGCAGCTTAGGTGGCCACGAGCAGTACTTC	CASSLGGHEQYF
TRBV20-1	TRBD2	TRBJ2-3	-	TGCAGTGCTGCCCGACTAGCGGGGGTCCTCACAGATACGCAGTATTTT	CSAARLAGVLTDTQYF
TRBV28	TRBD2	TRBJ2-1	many	TGTGCCACCTCGTCGGGACTAGCGGGAGTAGAGCAGTTCTTC	CATSSGLAGVEQFF
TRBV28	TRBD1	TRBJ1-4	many	TGTGCCAGCAGTTCGCCAGGGGGGAATACTAATGAAAAACTGTTTTTT	CASSSPGGNTNEKLFF
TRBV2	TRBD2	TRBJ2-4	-	TGTGCCAGCAGTAGGGGCCGGGAGGGAGGCCTACTAGCCAAAAACATTCAGTACTTC	CASSRGREGGLLAKNIQYF
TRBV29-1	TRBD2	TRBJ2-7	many	TGCAGCGCAGGGACTAGCGGCCCCTACGAGCAGTACTTC	CSAGTSGPYEQYF
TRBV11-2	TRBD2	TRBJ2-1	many	TGTGCCAGCAGAAAAGTACCGTCTAGCGGGAGGGCCAGAGGTGAGCAGTTCTTC	CASRKVPSSGRARGEQFF
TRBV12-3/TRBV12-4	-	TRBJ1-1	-	TGTGCCAGCAGTGCCCAGACAGTGAACACTGAAGCTTTCTTT	CASSAQTVNTEAFF
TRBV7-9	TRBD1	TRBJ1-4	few	TGTGCCAGCAGCCAGACAGGGTGGGGAGAAAAACTGTTTTTT	CASSQTGWGEKLFF
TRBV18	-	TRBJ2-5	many	TGTGCCAGCTCACCAAACCAAGAGACCCAGTACTTC	CASSPNQETQYF
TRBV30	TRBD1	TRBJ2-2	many	TGTGCCTGGACCCCGGGACAGGGTTCCGGGGAGCTGTTTTTT	CAWTPGQGSGELFF
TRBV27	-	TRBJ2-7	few	TGTGCCAGCAGTTCGGACGGCAACTCCTACGAGCAGTACTTC	CASSSDGNSYEQYF
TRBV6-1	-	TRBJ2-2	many	TGTGCCAGCAGTGATTGGGCGGGGACGAACACCGGGGAGCTGTTTTTT	CASSDWAGTNTGELFF